This T cell receptor beta chain was sequenced for a study of OX40 agonist ivuxolimab in advanced cancers. Study summary: Patients were dosed intravenously with ivuxolimab at 0.01 to 10 mg/kg every 2 weeks.

Regarding the study as a whole: Relative to CD4+ cells, CD8+ T cells on average had more expanded clones.

In germline, CDR1 is MNHEY, CDR2 SMNVEV (reference sequence). Trimming took 1 base from V and 8 from J; bases not matched to a gene: 13. The CDR3 is 16 amino acids. Only in-frame clones appear in the TCRdb table, and some are missing; sequencing was by immunoSEQ multiplex PCR. The sample records about 28,000 clones, about four fifths being singletons. As for this clone: Its specificity is unknown.

This TCR came from an adult with an advanced solid tumor such as melanoma, head and neck, liver or kidney cancer. Here the sequenced sample was CD4+ or CD8+ T cells sorted from blood, taken in a trial of the OX40 agonist ivuxolimab. The V gene is TRBV27, the J gene TRBJ2-5; 7 nucleotides agree with TRBD2. The CDR3 sequence is CASSLWTGTTHGTQYF. The CDR3 DNA sequence: TGTGCCAGCAGTTTATGGACCGGGACTACCCATGGCACCCAGTACTTC.